The entry below describes one TCR beta chain. The antigen remains unidentified. V was pared by 0 bases and J by 5 bases, with 13 bases of the junction left unmatched. Germline lookup yields CDR1 DFQATT and CDR2 SNEGSKA (reference sequence). This CDR3 spans 17 amino acids. The sample is drawn from a study of T-cell reconstitution after alpha-beta-depleted transplantation in children. Study results and caveats: High day-60 TCRbeta diversity in some patients came from surviving recipient T cells and thymic progenitors.

TCRbeta library construction was performed incorporating unique molecular identifiers. TCRdb processed the PCR reads anew with MiXCR; each CDR3 protein has one entry. This table has fewer than 550,000 distinct CDR3 sequences, over 9.5% appearing once. Source: PBMCs, mostly from graft donor cells, taken 180 days after TCRalphabeta/CD19-depleted stem cell transplant. This clonotype was obtained from a female patient aged 2-15 years who had a stem cell transplant for aplastic anemia, so the T cells may come from the graft donor. The genes are TRBV20-1 and TRBJ1-2, with 9 bases fitting TRBD1. CDR3 in amino acids: CSARDFPNRDRVYGYTF. As DNA, the CDR3 is TGCAGTGCTAGAGATTTCCCTAACCGGGACAGGGTATATGGCTACACCTTC.